The 20 T cell receptor beta chains presented below share a single source sample, sequenced in a study of tumor T cells in aggressive B-cell lymphoma. Libraries were prepared by immunoSEQ multiplex PCR; TCRdb keeps only in-frame clonotypes and omits some of them. The sample shows about 2,400 clones, under 90% of them seen only once. Sequencing used tumor tissue. These TCRs come from an adult with diffuse large B cell lymphoma.

Points on this clone: A junction end diverges from the germline sequence, so it may reflect a read error. The chain is built from TRBV7-7 and TRBJ2-3; D is uncertain. Looked up from germline, CDR1 is SSHAT and CDR2 is FNYEAQ (reference sequence). The CDR3 extends over 12 amino acids. CDR3: CASSLVRGTQYF. CDR3 DNA sequence: TGTGCTAGCAGCTTAGTGCGTGGTACGCAGTATTTT.

The chain carries TRBV11-2 and TRBJ2-7; the D gene is possibly TRBD1 (5 bases). V lost 4 bases and J lost 9, with 19 bases in between. The germline V gene has CDR1 SGHAT and CDR2 FQNNGV. The CDR3 runs 14 residues. The chain's CDR3 is CASSSTDQGAWQYF. CDR3 coding DNA: TGTGCCAGCAGCTCAACCGATCAAGGGGCGTGGCAGTACTTC.

This sequence joins TRBV2 and TRBJ1-5; no firm D call. The CDR3 contains 15 residues. Germline values: CDR1 SNHLY, CDR2 FYNNEI. V lost 2 bases, J lost 0 bases, and 8 bases lay in between. DNA for the CDR3: TGTGCCAGCAGTGAAACCGGTTATAGCAATCAGCCCCAGCATTTT. This codes for CASSETGYSNQPQHF.

The chain links TRBV28 to TRBJ1-1, with D perhaps TRBD1 (5 bases). The V and J ends lost 3 bases and 6 bases respectively, with 11 bases between them. The germline V gene has CDR1 MDHEN and CDR2 SYDVKM. The CDR3 sequence is 13 residues long. CDR3 in amino acids: CASSFLGAPEAFF. CDR3 nucleotide sequence: TGTGCCAGCAGTTTCCTTGGGGCCCCTGAAGCTTTCTTT.

This sequence joins TRBV2 and TRBJ2-3; TRBD1 aligns across 7 bases. With 3 bases clipped from V and 6 bases from J, the junction kept 6 bases outside the gene matches. This CDR3 region has 14 residues. The germline V gene encodes CDR1 SNHLY and CDR2 FYNNEI. The CDR3 coding sequence is TGTGCCAGCAGTGAGGACAGGCCCGAGGATACGCAGTATTTT. Translated, it gives CASSEDRPEDTQYF.

The chain combines TRBV7-2 with TRBJ2-7; 11 nucleotides line up with TRBD2. CDR3 length equals 17 residues. Germline values: CDR1 SGHTA, CDR2 FQGNSA. The V and J ends lost 1 base and 0 bases, in that order; junction bases with no gene match: 5. CDR3: CASSLGLAGRPSYEQYF. CDR3 coding DNA: TGTGCCAGCAGCTTAGGACTAGCGGGACGACCCTCCTACGAGCAGTACTTC.

The DNA of the CDR3 is TGTGCCAGCAGTCCAGGGGCGAGCACAGATACGCAGTATTTT. Translating it yields CASSPGASTDTQYF. This chain connects TRBV6-4 to TRBJ2-3, with a weak D call TRBD1 (6 bases). The V and J ends lost 5 bases and 0 bases respectively, with 9 bases between them. In germline, CDR1 is MRHNA, CDR2 SNTAGT. This CDR3 has 14 amino acids.

The CDR3 spells CASSKDRGGRESGMNTEAFF. For the CDR3, the DNA is TGTGCCAGCAGCAAAGACCGGGGGGGCAGGGAATCCGGCATGAACACTGAAGCTTTCTTT. The rearrangement links TRBV21-1 to TRBJ1-1. TRBV21-1 is deemed a pseudogene. This CDR3 comprises 20 residues.

This clone was seen only a few times. The CDR3 here is CASRHRDRGNEKLFF. The CDR3 coding sequence is TGTGCCAGCAGACACCGGGACAGGGGTAATGAAAAACTGTTTTTT. This rearrangement joins TRBV28 to TRBJ1-4; TRBD1 matches at 10 bases. Germline V gene data show CDR1 as MDHEN and CDR2 as SYDVKM. This CDR3 is 15 amino acids long. Trimming removed 6 bases from V and 4 bases from J; junction bases left unmatched: 5.

This chain joins TRBV5-1 and TRBJ1-5, with 7 bases fitting TRBD1. V lost 1 base, J lost 5 bases, and 3 bases stayed unmatched. Per germline, CDR1 SGHRS and CDR2 YFSETQ. The CDR3 sequence is 14 residues long. The CDR3 DNA is TGCGCCAGCAGCTTGACAGGGGAAGATCAGCCCCAGCATTTT. Protein product: CASSLTGEDQPQHF.

The genes are TRBV7-8 and TRBJ2-7; D gene ambiguous. From germline, CDR1 is SGHVS and CDR2 FQNEAQ. V lost 4 bases and J lost 3, with 10 bases in between. The CDR3 runs to 13 residues. The CDR3 DNA is TGTGCCAGCAGCTCCATCCAGTACTACGAGCAGTACTTC. It codes for CASSSIQYYEQYF. Together with reference TRBV7-8 and TRBJ2-7, the CDR3 gives the full variable domain: GAGVSQSPRYKVAKRGQDVALRCDPISGHVSLFWYQQALGQGPEFLTYFQNEAQLDKSGLPSDRFFAERPEGSVSTLKIQRTQQEDSAVYLCASSSIQYYEQYFGPGTRLTVT.

This chain uses TRBV7-9 with TRBJ2-2; weak D call: TRBD2 (5 bases). V lost 3 bases, J lost 6 bases, and 11 bases lay in between. Per the germline V gene, CDR1 is SEHNR and CDR2 is FQNEAQ (reference sequence). The CDR3 spans 14 residues. The CDR3 DNA reads as TGTGCCAGCAGCTTTTGGGGAGAGGCCGGGGAGCTGTTTTTT. Residues: CASSFWGEAGELFF. Variable domain in full (rest from reference TRBV7-9 and TRBJ2-2): DTGVSQNPRHKITKRGQNVTFRCDPISEHNRLYWYRQTLGQGPEFLTYFQNEAQLEKSRLLSDRFSAERPKGSFSTLEIQRTEQGDSAMYLCASSFWGEAGELFFGEGSRLTVL.

The genes are TRBV28 and TRBJ2-1, with 9 bases that match TRBD1. The CDR3 length is 15 residues. V lost 5 bases and J lost 10; bases outside the gene matches: 12. Germline V gene data show CDR1 as MDHEN and CDR2 as SYDVKM. The CDR3 coding sequence is TGTGCCAGCAGTCCCGGAGGACAGGGGCGGTTAGAGCAGTTCTTC. It encodes CASSPGGQGRLEQFF.

This clone was picked up a small number of times. The chain carries TRBV7-9 and TRBJ2-7; D might be TRBD1 (6 bases). Trimming removed 3 bases from V and 5 bases from J, with 11 bases in between. Germline assignment: CDR1 SEHNR and CDR2 FQNEAQ (reference sequence). CDR3 size: 13 residues. As DNA, the CDR3 is TGTGCCAGCAGCTTCACCTACAGGGACGAGCAGTACTTC. Translating it yields CASSFTYRDEQYF.

The genes are TRBV5-1 and TRBJ1-4; D gene ambiguous. V was trimmed by 2 bases and J by 7 bases, leaving 12 bases between them. CDR3 length: 14 amino acids. Germline-derived CDR1 and CDR2 are SGHRS and YFSETQ. The CDR3 loop reads CASSFDTGREKLFF. CDR3 sequence (DNA): TGCGCCAGCAGCTTCGACACCGGTCGTGAAAAACTGTTTTTT.

This chain connects TRBV5-1 to TRBJ2-7; possibly TRBD1 for D (6 bases). This CDR3 has 14 residues. Trimming removed 4 bases from V and 1 base from J, with 12 bases in between. Looked up from germline, CDR1 is SGHRS and CDR2 is YFSETQ. CDR3 amino acids: CASSPTGTSYEQYF. The DNA of the CDR3 is TGCGCCAGCAGCCCCACAGGGACATCCTACGAGCAGTACTTC.

V gene TRBV28 combines with J gene TRBJ1-5; TRBD1 matches 9 bases. The CDR3 extends over 14 amino acids. Germline V gene sequence: CDR1 MDHEN, CDR2 SYDVKM. With V trimmed by 6 bases and J by 5 bases, 5 bases remained unmatched. CDR3 protein: CASRTGGSYQPQHF. For the CDR3, the DNA is TGTGCCAGCAGGACAGGGGGTTCCTATCAGCCCCAGCATTTT.

The CDR3 region has the DNA TGTGCCAGCAGTTCGACAGCTACCTATGGCTACACCTTC. Residues: CASSSTATYGYTF. The genes are TRBV6-1 and TRBJ1-2, with D possibly being TRBD1 (5 bases). Looked up from germline, CDR1 is MNHNS and CDR2 is SASEGT. Deletions cut 5 bases from V and 4 bases from J, with 11 bases between. The CDR3 consists of 13 residues.

J is TRBJ2-7 and V is TRBV5-1; D remains unclear. V was trimmed by 0 bases and J by 4 bases, leaving 5 bases between them. This CDR3 is 12 amino acids long. Germline values: CDR1 SGHRS, CDR2 YFSETQ. The CDR3 is CASSLGLYEQYF. The DNA of the CDR3 is TGCGCCAGCAGCTTGGGGCTTTACGAGCAGTACTTC.

The V gene is TRBV7-3, the J gene TRBJ2-7, with 8 bases aligning to TRBD1. From germline, CDR1 is SGHTA and CDR2 FQGTGA. After removal of 5 bases from V and 4 bases from J, the junction contained 4 bases not matched to a gene. The CDR3 sequence is 13 residues long. The CDR3: CASSPDRAYEQYF. CDR3 nucleotide sequence: TGTGCCAGCAGCCCGGACAGGGCTTACGAGCAGTACTTC.